Listed below are T cell receptor beta chains from one sample, sequenced in a study of blood T cell repertoires in COVID-19. TCRdb's table, derived via immunoSEQ multiplex PCR, lists solely in-frame clones and lacks some. The data show about 210,000 clones, roughly 94% seen once. Material: peripheral blood. The receptors were gathered from a man aged 30-40 years with acute or convalescent COVID-19. The CDR3 runs from the conserved cysteine through the conserved F or W. D genes are given only for firm matches. Clone size is stated in some rows and not others, as once, few, many or a class when expanded.

clone_size: .; j_call: TRBJ1-1; v_call: TRBV12-2; d_call: .; cdr3_aa: CASRLKDRSNTEAFF; cdr3_nt: TGTGCAAGTCGCTTAAAGGACAGGTCGAACACTGAAGCTTTCTTT
clone_size: .; j_call: TRBJ2-3; v_call: TRBV7-9; d_call: .; cdr3_aa: CASSSAGTDTQYF; cdr3_nt: TGTGCCAGCAGTTCCGCAGGCACAGATACGCAGTATTTT
clone_size: .; j_call: TRBJ2-2; v_call: TRBV18; d_call: .; cdr3_aa: CASRSGLNTGELFF; cdr3_nt: TGTGCCAGCCGCAGCGGCCTTAACACCGGGGAGCTGTTTTTT
clone_size: .; j_call: TRBJ2-3; v_call: TRBV2; d_call: .; cdr3_aa: CASSEAGKGDTDTQYF; cdr3_nt: TGTGCCAGCAGTGAGGCAGGCAAAGGGGACACAGATACGCAGTATTTT
clone_size: .; j_call: TRBJ2-7; v_call: TRBV10-1; d_call: TRBD2; cdr3_aa: CASSESSGPWITYEQYF; cdr3_nt: TGCGCCAGCAGTGAAAGTAGCGGGCCCTGGATTACCTACGAGCAGTACTTC
clone_size: once; j_call: TRBJ2-7; v_call: TRBV4-1; d_call: TRBD2; cdr3_aa: CASSQDGLAGRSRGYEQYF; cdr3_nt: TGCGCCAGCAGCCAAGATGGGCTAGCGGGGAGATCGAGGGGGTACGAGCAGTACTTC
clone_size: .; j_call: TRBJ1-1; v_call: TRBV30; d_call: TRBD1; cdr3_aa: CAWSDPTGMNTEAFF; cdr3_nt: TGTGCCTGGAGTGACCCGACAGGGATGAACACTGAAGCTTTCTTT
clone_size: .; j_call: TRBJ1-1; v_call: TRBV12-2; d_call: .; cdr3_aa: CASRLARTEAFF; cdr3_nt: TGTGCAAGTCGCTTAGCGAGGACTGAAGCTTTCTTT
clone_size: .; j_call: TRBJ1-1; v_call: TRBV28; d_call: .; cdr3_aa: CASRPSTLNTEAFF; cdr3_nt: TGTGCCAGCAGACCATCTACCCTGAACACTGAAGCTTTCTTT
clone_size: .; j_call: TRBJ1-6; v_call: TRBV9; d_call: .; cdr3_aa: CASSKTGYNSPLHF; cdr3_nt: TGTGCCAGCAGCAAAACAGGATATAATTCACCCCTCCACTTT
clone_size: .; j_call: TRBJ1-5; v_call: TRBV28; d_call: TRBD1; cdr3_aa: CASSLYGTGISNQPQHF; cdr3_nt: TGTGCCAGCAGTTTATACGGGACAGGGATTAGCAATCAGCCCCAGCATTTT
clone_size: .; j_call: TRBJ2-1; v_call: TRBV28; d_call: TRBD1; cdr3_aa: CASRNRDRGVNEQFF; cdr3_nt: TGTGCCAGCAGAAACCGGGACAGGGGGGTAAATGAGCAGTTCTTC
clone_size: few; j_call: TRBJ2-7; v_call: TRBV3-1/TRBV3-2; d_call: .; cdr3_aa: CASSIRGRVPYEQYF; cdr3_nt: TGTGCCAGCAGCATAAGGGGCAGGGTACCGTACGAGCAGTACTTC
clone_size: .; j_call: TRBJ2-1; v_call: TRBV7-2; d_call: .; cdr3_aa: CASSLYRDGEQFF; cdr3_nt: TGTGCCAGCAGCTTGTACAGGGATGGAGAGCAGTTCTTC
clone_size: few; j_call: TRBJ2-4; v_call: TRBV29-1; d_call: TRBD2; cdr3_aa: CSVEDRGGAKNIQYF; cdr3_nt: TGCAGCGTTGAAGATCGGGGAGGGGCCAAAAACATTCAGTACTTC
clone_size: .; j_call: TRBJ1-1; v_call: TRBV7-9; d_call: TRBD1; cdr3_aa: CASTRVTGATEAFF; cdr3_nt: TGTGCCAGCACCCGAGTTACAGGGGCCACTGAAGCTTTCTTT
clone_size: .; j_call: TRBJ1-1; v_call: TRBV30; d_call: .; cdr3_aa: CAWSVRQGRGTEAFF; cdr3_nt: TGTGCCTGGAGTGTACGGCAGGGGAGGGGGACTGAAGCTTTCTTT
clone_size: .; j_call: TRBJ2-2; v_call: TRBV9; d_call: TRBD2; cdr3_aa: CARGDRTSPAGELFF; cdr3_nt: TGTGCCAGGGGAGACAGGACTAGCCCCGCCGGGGAGCTGTTTTTT
clone_size: .; j_call: TRBJ1-1; v_call: TRBV28; d_call: TRBD1; cdr3_aa: CASRPTGQGAFF; cdr3_nt: TGTGCCAGCAGACCAACCGGACAGGGGGCTTTCTTT
clone_size: .; j_call: TRBJ2-2; v_call: TRBV2; d_call: .; cdr3_aa: CASSDTSWNGELFF; cdr3_nt: TGTGCCAGCAGTGATACTAGCTGGAACGGGGAGCTGTTTTTT